The clone carrying this T cell receptor (beta chain) came up a few times. The data were taken from a study of graft-versus-host responses after intestinal transplantation. The overall study: Tacrolimus and steroids were given for about 3 years to all recipients after anti-thymocyte globulin induction.

Here immunoSEQ multiplex PCR was the method, and the copy in TCRdb shows in-frame clones only, minus some. This table has around 9,800 clones, about 81% appearing once. The starting material, graft tissue, was processed to release intraepithelial and lamina propria lymphocytes. Per the germline V gene, CDR1 is SEHNR and CDR2 is FQNEAQ (reference sequence). This CDR3 has 14 amino acids. Trimming took 1 base from V and 12 from J, leaving 15 bases between them. The TCR originated in a human patient who received an intestinal transplant, so some T cells may come from the graft donor. Sample: ileum tissue, taken approximately 530 days after intestinal transplant. The chain has TRBV7-9 and TRBJ1-4; D might be TRBD1 (5 bases). DNA for the CDR3: TGTGCCAGCAGCTTAGATACGGGGCGCGAGGAACTGTTTTTT. This gives the protein CASSLDTGREELFF.